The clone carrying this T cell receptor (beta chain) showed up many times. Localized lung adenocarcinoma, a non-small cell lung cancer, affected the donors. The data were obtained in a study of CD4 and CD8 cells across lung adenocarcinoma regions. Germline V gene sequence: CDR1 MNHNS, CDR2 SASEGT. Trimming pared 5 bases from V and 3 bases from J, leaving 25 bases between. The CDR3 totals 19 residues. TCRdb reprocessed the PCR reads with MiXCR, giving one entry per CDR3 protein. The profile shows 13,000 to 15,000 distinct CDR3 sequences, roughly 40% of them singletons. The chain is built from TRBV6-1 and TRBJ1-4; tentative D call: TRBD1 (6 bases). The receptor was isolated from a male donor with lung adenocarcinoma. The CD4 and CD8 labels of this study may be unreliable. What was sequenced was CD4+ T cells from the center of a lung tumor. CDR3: CASSPGGSLRWLANEKLFF. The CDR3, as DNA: TGTGCCAGCAGTCCGGGGGGCAGTTTAAGGTGGCTGGCTAATGAAAAACTGTTTTTT.